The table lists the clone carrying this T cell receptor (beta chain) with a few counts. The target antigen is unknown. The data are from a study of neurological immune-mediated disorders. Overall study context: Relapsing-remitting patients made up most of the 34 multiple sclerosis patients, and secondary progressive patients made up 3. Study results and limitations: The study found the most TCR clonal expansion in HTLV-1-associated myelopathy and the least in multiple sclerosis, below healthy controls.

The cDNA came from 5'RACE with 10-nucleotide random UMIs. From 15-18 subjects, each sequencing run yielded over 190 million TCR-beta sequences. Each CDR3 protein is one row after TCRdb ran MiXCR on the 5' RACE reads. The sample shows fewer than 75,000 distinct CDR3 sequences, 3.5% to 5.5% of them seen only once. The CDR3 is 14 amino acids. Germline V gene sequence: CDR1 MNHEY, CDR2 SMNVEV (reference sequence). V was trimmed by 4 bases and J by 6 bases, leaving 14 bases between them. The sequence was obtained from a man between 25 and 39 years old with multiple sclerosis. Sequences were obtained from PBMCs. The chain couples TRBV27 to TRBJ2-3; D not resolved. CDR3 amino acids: CASSSSLVSDTQYF. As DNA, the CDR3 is TGTGCCAGCAGTTCCTCGCTAGTCAGCGATACGCAGTATTTT.